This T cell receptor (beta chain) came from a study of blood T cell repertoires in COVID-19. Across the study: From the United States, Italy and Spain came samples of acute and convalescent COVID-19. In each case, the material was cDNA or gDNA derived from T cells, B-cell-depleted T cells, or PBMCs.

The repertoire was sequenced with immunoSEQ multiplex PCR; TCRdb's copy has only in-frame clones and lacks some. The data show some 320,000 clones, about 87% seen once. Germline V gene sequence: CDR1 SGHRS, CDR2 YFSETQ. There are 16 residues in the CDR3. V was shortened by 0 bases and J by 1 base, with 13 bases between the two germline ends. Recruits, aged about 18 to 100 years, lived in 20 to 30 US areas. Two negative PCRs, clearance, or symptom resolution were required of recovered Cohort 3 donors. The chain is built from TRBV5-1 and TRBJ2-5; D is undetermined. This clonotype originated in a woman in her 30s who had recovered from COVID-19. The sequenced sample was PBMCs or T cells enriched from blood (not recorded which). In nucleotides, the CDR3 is TGCGCCAGCAGCTTGGCCAGATTGCAGTCCCAAGAGACCCAGTACTTC. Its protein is CASSLARLQSQETQYF.